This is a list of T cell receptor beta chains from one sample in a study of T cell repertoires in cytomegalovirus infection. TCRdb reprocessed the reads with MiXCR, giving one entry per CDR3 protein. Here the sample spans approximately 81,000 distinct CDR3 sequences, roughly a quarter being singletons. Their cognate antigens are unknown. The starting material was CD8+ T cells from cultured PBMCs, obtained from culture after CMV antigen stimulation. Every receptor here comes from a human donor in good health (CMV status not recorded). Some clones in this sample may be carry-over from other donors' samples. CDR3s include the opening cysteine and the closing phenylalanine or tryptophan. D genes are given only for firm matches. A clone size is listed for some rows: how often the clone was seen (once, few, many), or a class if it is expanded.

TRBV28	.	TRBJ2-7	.	CASRSSRGQYF	TGTGCCAGCAGAAGTAGTCGCGGTCAGTACTTC
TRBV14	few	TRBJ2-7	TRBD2	CASSPTGTSGGYEQYF	TGTGCCAGCAGCCCGACTGGGACTAGCGGGGGTTACGAGCAGTACTTC
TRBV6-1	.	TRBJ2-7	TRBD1	CASSEGQELDEQYF	TGTGCCAGCAGTGAGGGACAGGAGTTAGACGAGCAGTACTTC
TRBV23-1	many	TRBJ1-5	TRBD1	CASTTGAGQPQHF	TGCGCCAGCACTACAGGGGCCGGGCAGCCCCAGCATTTT
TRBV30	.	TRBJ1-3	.	CAWSVRTGTGNTIYF	TGTGCCTGGAGTGTACGTACCGGGACAGGAAACACCATATATTTT
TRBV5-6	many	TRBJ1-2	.	CASTDLGARGGYTF	TGTGCCAGCACCGATTTGGGGGCCCGGGGTGGCTACACCTTC
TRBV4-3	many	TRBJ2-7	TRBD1	CASSQQQGVDEQYF	TGCGCCAGCAGCCAACAGCAGGGGGTAGACGAGCAGTACTTC
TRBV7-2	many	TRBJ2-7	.	CASSLAGAKYEQYF	TGTGCCAGCAGCTTAGCGGGGGCGAAGTACGAGCAGTACTTC
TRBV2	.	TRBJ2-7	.	CATARGGTYEQYF	TGTGCCACCGCCAGGGGGGGAACCTACGAGCAGTACTTC
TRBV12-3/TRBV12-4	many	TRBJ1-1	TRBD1	CASSFTGGMNTEAFF	TGTGCCAGCAGTTTTACAGGGGGCATGAACACTGAAGCTTTCTTT
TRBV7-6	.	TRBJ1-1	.	CASSLEQGWGAEAFF	TGTGCCAGCAGCTTAGAACAGGGTTGGGGGGCTGAAGCTTTCTTT
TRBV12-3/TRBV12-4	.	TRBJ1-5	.	CASSFGRWRRPQHF	TGTGCCAGCAGTTTCGGCCGGTGGAGGCGGCCCCAGCATTTT
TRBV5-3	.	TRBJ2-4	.	CASSLGSLNIQYF	TGTGCCAGCAGCTTGGGGTCCCTAAACATTCAGTACTTC
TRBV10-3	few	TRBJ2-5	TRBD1	CAISDPDRVETQYF	TGTGCCATCAGTGACCCCGACAGGGTGGAGACCCAGTACTTC
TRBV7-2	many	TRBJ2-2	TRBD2	CASSLSGSSTGELFF	TGTGCCAGCAGCTTAAGCGGGAGTAGCACCGGGGAGCTGTTTTTT
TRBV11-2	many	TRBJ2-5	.	CASSLDWGRSQYF	TGTGCCAGCAGCTTAGATTGGGGACGGTCCCAGTACTTC
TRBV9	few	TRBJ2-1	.	CASSVGVLPNEQFF	TGTGCCAGCAGCGTAGGGGTCTTACCCAATGAGCAGTTCTTC
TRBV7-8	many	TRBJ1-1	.	CASSFPGNTEAFF	TGTGCCAGCAGCTTCCCCGGGAACACTGAAGCTTTCTTT
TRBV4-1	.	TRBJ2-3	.	CASSPESRGLTDTQYF	TGCGCCAGCAGCCCAGAGTCCAGGGGCCTCACAGATACGCAGTATTTT
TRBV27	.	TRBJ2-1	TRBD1	CASSSTGGFNNEQFF	TGTGCCAGCAGTTCAACAGGGGGCTTTAACAATGAGCAGTTCTTC
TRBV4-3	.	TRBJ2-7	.	CASSQDRGSLYEQYF	TGCGCCAGCAGCCAAGATCGAGGGAGTCTCTACGAGCAGTACTTC
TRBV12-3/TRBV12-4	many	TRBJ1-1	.	CASSYGTEAFF	TGTGCCAGCAGTTATGGCACTGAAGCTTTCTTT
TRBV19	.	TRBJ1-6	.	CASSIVARGHNSPLHF	TGTGCCAGTAGTATAGTGGCCAGGGGTCATAATTCACCCCTCCACTTT
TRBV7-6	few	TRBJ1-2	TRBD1	CASSLAETGTYGYTF	TGTGCCAGCAGCTTAGCAGAGACAGGGACTTATGGCTACACCTTC
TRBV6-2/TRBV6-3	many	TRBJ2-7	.	CASSLREQTYEQYF	TGTGCCAGCTCACTACGGGAACAAACCTACGAGCAGTACTTC
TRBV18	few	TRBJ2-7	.	CASSPGTEAPYEQYF	TGTGCCAGCTCACCAGGGACCGAAGCCCCCTACGAGCAGTACTTC